The 11 T cell receptor beta chains in this list originate from one sample, sequenced in a study of human T cells and chemical hapten exposure. The time point: patch test 1, 2 weeks after DPC sensitization. The treatment: therapeutic diphenylcyclopropenone sensitization with weekly scalp DPC. Via MiXCR, TCRdb re-called the RACE reads, giving one row per CDR3 protein. Altogether about 120,000 distinct CDR3 sequences are present, roughly 15% being singletons, with the ten largest covering 0.92%. The material was whole blood, obtained in connection with sensitization to the hapten diphenylcyclopropenone (DPC). These receptors were taken from a man between 18 and 35 years old with alopecia areata. Some clones in this sample may be carry-over from other donors' samples.

This chain links TRBV24-1 with TRBJ2-3, with D unclear. Germline V gene lookup returns CDR1 KGHDR and CDR2 SFDVKD. The V end lost 3 bases, the J end lost 2 bases, and 5 bases lay between the germline ends. This CDR3 comprises 13 residues. CDR3 sequence: CATSDEYTDTQYF. CDR3 nucleotide sequence: TGTGCCACCAGTGATGAATACACAGATACGCAGTATTTT.

The V gene is TRBV6-5, the J gene TRBJ1-1, with TRBD1 as a possible D gene (6 bases). The CDR3 consists of 13 residues. V was cut by 5 bases and J by 6 bases, with 13 bases left in between. In germline, CDR1 is MNHEY, CDR2 SVGAGI. This chain's CDR3 is CASSDQGIPEAFF. DNA of the CDR3: TGTGCCAGCAGTGACCAGGGGATCCCTGAAGCTTTCTTT.

This clonotype was seen a few times. The rearrangement joins TRBV7-7 to TRBJ2-3, with 7 bases fitting TRBD2. The germline CDR1 and CDR2 sequences are SSHAT and FNYEAQ (reference sequence). The V and J ends lost 1 base and 4 bases, in that order; junction bases with no gene match: 5. CDR3 length: 15 amino acids. Here the CDR3 DNA reads TGTGCCAGCAGCTTAGGTCCAGGGAGGGCAGATACGCAGTATTTT. It specifies CASSLGPGRADTQYF.

This chain links TRBV11-2 with TRBJ1-2, with 7 bases lining up with TRBD1. The J segment lost 6 bases and the V segment lost 7 bases, leaving 11 bases of the junction unmatched. Looked up from germline, CDR1 is SGHAT and CDR2 is FQNNGV. The CDR3 consists of 14 residues. Here the CDR3 reads CASTHQGVADGYTF. The CDR3 DNA sequence: TGTGCCAGCACCCATCAGGGGGTCGCAGATGGCTACACCTTC.

The gene calls are TRBV18 and TRBJ1-1; 7 bases match TRBD1. From germline, CDR1 is KGHSH and CDR2 LQKENI. V trimming: 4 bases; J trimming: 0 bases; junction bases outside the gene matches: 5. This CDR3 contains 15 residues. The CDR3 spells CASSQLGTVNTEAFF. Here the CDR3 DNA reads TGTGCCAGCTCACAACTTGGGACAGTGAACACTGAAGCTTTCTTT.

This clonotype was counted between two and nine times. The J gene is TRBJ2-7, the V gene TRBV7-9, with 9 bases identical to TRBD1. This CDR3 contains 15 residues. Germline CDR1 SEHNR, CDR2 FQNEAQ (reference sequence). The trim removed 3 bases at V and 7 bases at J, leaving 10 bases unmatched. CDR3 region: CASSLAEQGAGEQYF. The CDR3, as DNA: TGTGCCAGCAGCTTGGCGGAACAGGGGGCGGGTGAGCAGTACTTC.

This chain joins TRBV28 and TRBJ1-2; D ambiguous. The CDR3 is 11 residues long. Trimming cost V 4 bases and J 6 bases, with 6 bases left between them. CDR1 is MDHEN and CDR2 is SYDVKM in the germline V gene. CDR3 protein: CASSSVHGYTF. The DNA of the CDR3 is TGTGCCAGCAGTTCGGTTCATGGCTACACCTTC.

The chain is built from TRBV7-3 and TRBJ1-2; possibly TRBD1 for D (5 bases). The CDR3 length is 14 residues. Trimming removed 5 bases from V and 5 bases from J, with 15 bases in between. CDR1 is SGHTA, CDR2 FQGTGA, per germline. The CDR3 loop reads CASSPGPEGYGYTF. CDR3 in DNA: TGTGCCAGCAGCCCGGGGCCAGAGGGATATGGCTACACCTTC.

This clonotype was counted at least ten times. The chain links TRBV6-2 or TRBV6-3 to TRBJ1-5, with D possibly TRBD1 on 6 matching bases. In germline, CDR1 is MNHEY, CDR2 SVGEGT. The CDR3 contains 15 residues. Deletions cut 3 bases from V and 2 bases from J, with 11 bases between. The CDR3 nucleotides read TGTGCCAGCAGTTATACAGGGCAGGGCAATCAGCCCCAGCATTTT. Amino acids: CASSYTGQGNQPQHF.

The chain uses TRBV6-6 and TRBJ1-4, with D possibly TRBD1 on 6 matching bases. The CDR3 has 13 residues. V was cut by 4 bases and J by 8 bases, with 11 bases left in between. Germline CDR1 MNHNY, CDR2 SVGAGI (reference sequence). The CDR3 DNA reads TGTGCCAGCAGTTCAGGGGAATACGAAAAACTGTTTTTT. Amino acids: CASSSGEYEKLFF.

This clonotype was counted between two and nine times. The chain joins TRBV3-1 to TRBJ2-7; D remains ambiguous. The ends were cut back, 1 base at V and 0 bases at J, with 10 bases in the middle. In germline, CDR1 is LGHDT, CDR2 YNNKEL (reference sequence). The CDR3 has 15 residues. The CDR3: CASSQGQRASYEQYF. The CDR3 DNA follows: TGTGCCAGCAGCCAAGGGCAGCGAGCCTCCTACGAGCAGTACTTC.